This T cell receptor (beta chain) was recovered during a study of cytomegalovirus exposure and HLA in healthy donors. PCR was performed using 60 Vbeta and 13 Jbeta primers. In the original processing: Counted up in a later analysis, unique TCR beta chains came to roughly 80 million, with around 9.9 million shared. The data were produced by immunoSEQ multiplex PCR, yet TCRdb's version contains in-frame clones alone and is incomplete. For V, J and clone size, that table is used; D and trimming come from the DNA. Of about 140,000 clones listed, 82% were seen once; the top ten hold around 3%. Germline lookup yields CDR1 GTSNPN and CDR2 SVGIG (reference sequence). This CDR3 spans 12 amino acids. This clone was observed a few times. Its antigen is undetermined. General observations from the study: A later analysis reported that several of the most significant clusters appeared to be linked to common viral pathogens, among them Epstein-Barr virus. CMV serostatus was the only immune exposure information that was available. The majority of CMV-associated TCR beta chains were reported as apparently HLA-restricted in a later analysis.

The V call is TRBV30, the J call TRBJ2-5; no reliable D call. The DNA end is a closer match to TRBJ2-7, so the J assignment may be wrong. The clonotype originates from a man aged 18 to 35 in good health and CMV-seropositive. Sequencing used PBMCs. The CDR3 nucleotides are TGTGCCTGGAGTCACAGTTCCTACGAGCAGTACTTC. Its translation is CAWSHSSYEQYF.